These 32 T cell receptor beta chains originate from one sample sequenced in a study of blood T cell repertoires in COVID-19. Clones were read by immunoSEQ multiplex PCR, and TCRdb kept only the in-frame ones, dropping some. The sample has a few hundred thousand clones; nearly 90% are singletons. The sample consisted of PBMCs or T cells enriched from blood (not recorded which). These receptor sequences come from a woman aged 18-29 years with acute COVID-19.

The chain carries TRBV18 and TRBJ1-2; TRBD1 agrees at 12 bases. Germline-derived CDR1 and CDR2 are KGHSH and LQKENI. There are 17 residues in the CDR3. V gave up 3 bases and J gave up 7 bases; unmatched junction bases: 12. Written as DNA, the CDR3 is TGTGCCAGCTCACCTGGGACAGGGGGCGCGCCGGAGAGTGGCTACACCTTC. Protein: CASSPGTGGAPESGYTF.

This clone was seen only once. The CDR3 nucleotides read TGTGCCAGCAGCCCGATTTTGGGGGGTTACTCTGGAAACACCATATATTTT. Translation: CASSPILGGYSGNTIYF. This chain connects TRBV7-9 to TRBJ1-3, with D maybe TRBD1 (5 bases). Germline V gene data show CDR1 as SEHNR and CDR2 as FQNEAQ (reference sequence). Trimming removed 5 bases from V and 0 bases from J, with 17 bases in between. CDR3 length: 17 amino acids.

This chain links TRBV28 with TRBJ1-5, with TRBD1 identical over 8 bases. Trimming cost V 6 bases and J 0 bases; bases outside gene matches: 7. The CDR3 loop spans 16 amino acids. Germline assignment: CDR1 MDHEN and CDR2 SYDVKM. In DNA, the CDR3 is TGTGCCAGCAGGCTGACAGGGGTAGGTAGCAATCAGCCCCAGCATTTT. It is translated as CASRLTGVGSNQPQHF.

This clone appeared a few times. The rearrangement links TRBV6-6 to TRBJ2-5, with TRBD1 matching over 10 bases. The CDR3 loop spans 15 amino acids. V was pared by 5 bases and J by 4 bases, with 7 bases of the junction left unmatched. Germline V CDR1 and CDR2: MNHNY, SVGAGI (reference sequence). CDR3 coding DNA: TGTGCCAGCAGTAGGGGGACAGGGGTTACAGAGACCCAGTACTTC. Its protein product is CASSRGTGVTETQYF.

The chain combines TRBV30 with TRBJ1-3; a weak D match, TRBD1 (5 bases). Trimming stripped 1 base from V and 2 bases from J, with 15 bases between. This CDR3 contains 16 residues. Germline V gene sequence: CDR1 GTSNPN, CDR2 SVGIG (reference sequence). The CDR3 DNA is TGTGCCTGGAGTGCTTTTTCAGGGCTAGCTGGAAACACCATATATTTT. Translated: CAWSAFSGLAGNTIYF.

V gene TRBV7-9 combines with J gene TRBJ2-4; 7 bases are shared with TRBD1. CDR1 and CDR2 from the germline V gene are SEHNR and FQNEAQ (reference sequence). The CDR3 spans 14 residues. V lost 6 bases and J lost 7; bases outside the gene matches: 9. The CDR3 DNA is TGTGCCAGCAGTCTTGCGACAGGGTGGAACATTCAGTACTTC. It codes for CASSLATGWNIQYF.

This chain joins TRBV5-4 and TRBJ2-7; 10 positions agree with TRBD1. V lost 4 bases and J lost 5; bases outside the gene matches: 3. CDR1 and CDR2 from the germline V gene are SGHNT and YYREEE (reference sequence). The CDR3 length is 13 residues. The CDR3 bases are TGTGCCAGCAGCGACAGGGGGCTGCACGAGCAGTACTTC. Amino acid sequence: CASSDRGLHEQYF.

The chain combines TRBV30 with TRBJ1-2; D is possibly TRBD1 (6 bases). This CDR3 contains 15 residues. Trimming stripped 0 bases from V and 8 bases from J, with 19 bases between. Germline loops: CDR1 GTSNPN, CDR2 SVGIG (reference sequence). The CDR3 region has the DNA TGTGCCTGGAGTGTATACAGGGAAGGGGTAGGGGGCTACACCTTC. Amino acids: CAWSVYREGVGGYTF.

This chain uses TRBV28 with TRBJ2-1; D might be TRBD2 (5 bases). Per germline, CDR1 MDHEN and CDR2 SYDVKM. CDR3 length: 15 amino acids. V shed 4 bases and J shed 0 bases, with 10 bases lying between them. The CDR3 sequence is CASSYSGGSYNEQFF. DNA of the CDR3: TGTGCCAGCAGTTACAGCGGAGGCTCCTACAATGAGCAGTTCTTC.

V and J are TRBV30 and TRBJ2-1, with 12 bases that match TRBD2. The CDR3 has 17 amino acids. Germline CDR1 is GTSNPN and CDR2 is SVGIG (reference sequence). After removal of 0 bases from V and 5 bases from J, the junction contained 8 bases not matched to a gene. The CDR3 nucleotides read TGTGCCTGGAGTGTTTTCCTAGCGGGAGGGGGGAACAATGAGCAGTTCTTC. Its translation is CAWSVFLAGGGNNEQFF.

The chain is built from TRBV5-6 and TRBJ2-5; D not certain. Between the trimmed V and J ends, which lost 2 bases and 5 bases, there was a span of 4 bases. CDR1 is SGHDT, CDR2 YYEEEE, per germline. This CDR3 region has 11 residues. The CDR3 sequence is CASSFHETQYF. The CDR3 nucleotides read TGTGCCAGCAGCTTTCATGAGACCCAGTACTTC. Based on the CDR3 plus reference TRBV5-6 and TRBJ2-5, the full variable domain is DAGVTQSPTHLIKTRGQQVTLRCSPKSGHDTVSWYQQALGQGPQFIFQYYEEEERQRGNFPDRFSGHQFPNYSSELNVNALLLGDSALYLCASSFHETQYFGPGTRLLVL.

This chain links TRBV5-4 with TRBJ1-1, with D possibly being TRBD1 (5 bases). The germline V gene has CDR1 SGHNT and CDR2 YYREEE (reference sequence). V lost 0 bases, J lost 4 bases, and 7 bases lay in between. This CDR3 is built from 13 residues. This CDR3 is CASSLVGVTEAFF. CDR3 DNA sequence: TGTGCCAGCAGCTTGGTAGGGGTCACTGAAGCTTTCTTT. The variable domain in full, with the rest retrieved from reference TRBV5-4 and TRBJ1-1, is ETGVTQSPTHLIKTRGQQVTLRCSSQSGHNTVSWYQQALGQGPQFIFQYYREEENGRGNFPPRFSGLQFPNYSSELNVNALELDDSALYLCASSLVGVTEAFFGQGTRLTVV.

The chain is built from TRBV5-1 and TRBJ1-2; D perhaps matches TRBD1 (6 bases). This CDR3 is built from 14 residues. Germline CDR1 is SGHRS and CDR2 is YFSETQ. V shed 3 bases and J shed 4 bases, with 13 bases lying between them. CDR3: CASSSRTASYGYTF. The CDR3 DNA reads as TGCGCCAGCAGCTCCAGGACAGCCTCCTATGGCTACACCTTC.

The V call is TRBV19, the J call TRBJ2-3; 15 bases match TRBD2. The CDR3 loop spans 19 amino acids. V shed 6 bases and J 0 bases; nucleotides not matched to a gene: 10. Germline-derived CDR1 and CDR2 are LNHDA and SQIVND (reference sequence). The CDR3: CASRGLAGGPLTSTDTQYF. The DNA of the CDR3 is TGTGCCAGTAGGGGACTAGCGGGAGGACCCTTAACTAGCACAGATACGCAGTATTTT.

V and J are TRBV5-1 and TRBJ2-1, with D perhaps matching TRBD1 (6 bases). This CDR3 has 16 residues. Between the trimmed V and J ends, which lost 5 bases and 6 bases, there was a span of 21 bases. The germline V gene has CDR1 SGHRS and CDR2 YFSETQ. In DNA form, the CDR3 reads TGCGCCAGCAGATCCTCACAGGGAGAGGTAGGCAATGAGCAGTTCTTC. Residues: CASRSSQGEVGNEQFF.

The rearrangement uses TRBV10-1 and TRBJ2-7; no firm D call. V lost 1 base and J 6 bases, leaving 7 bases between the germline ends. The CDR3 totals 12 residues. Germline CDR1 WNHNN, CDR2 SYGVQD (reference sequence). In nucleotides, the CDR3 is TGCGCCAGCAGTGAGTGGAGAGGCGAGCAGTACTTC. It codes for CASSEWRGEQYF.

CDR3 sequence: CASSQELAGETGELFF. CDR3 coding DNA: TGCGCCAGCAGCCAAGAGCTAGCGGGAGAAACCGGGGAGCTGTTTTTT. The chain is built from TRBV4-3 and TRBJ2-2; 10 bases map to TRBD2. The trim removed 0 bases at V and 5 bases at J, leaving 3 bases unmatched. Germline assignment: CDR1 LGHNA and CDR2 YSLEER. CDR3 length: 16 amino acids.

This chain links TRBV3-1 (or the pseudogene TRBV3-2) with TRBJ2-1, with D possibly being TRBD2 (6 bases). The CDR3 is 14 residues long. CDR1 and CDR2 from the germline V gene are LGHDT and YNNKEL (reference sequence). Trimming stripped 6 bases from V and 5 bases from J, with 14 bases between. CDR3: CASRWRVRNNEQFF. CDR3 bases: TGTGCCAGCAGGTGGAGGGTCAGGAACAATGAGCAGTTCTTC.

This clone came up many times. This sequence joins TRBV6-1 and TRBJ2-7; 7 bases agree with TRBD1. The length of the CDR3 is 15 residues. Germline CDR1 and CDR2: MNHNS and SASEGT. The ends lost 3 bases at V and 1 base at J; junction bases unmatched: 6. The CDR3 DNA sequence: TGTGCCAGCAGTGAGGTCGGGACAGCTTCCTACGAGCAGTACTTC. The encoded protein is CASSEVGTASYEQYF.

A remark on this clone: The sample has other DNA sequences that encode this CDR3 too. This rearrangement joins TRBV4-3 to TRBJ2-1, with D uncertain. This CDR3 is 15 amino acids long. CDR1 and CDR2 (germline): LGHNA, YSLEER. Trimming removed 1 base at V and 2 bases at J, with 9 bases between. In DNA, the CDR3 is TGCGCCAGCAGCCAAGGAAGTGGAGCCTACAATGAGCAGTTCTTC. Translating gives CASSQGSGAYNEQFF.

V and J are TRBV15 and TRBJ2-1, with 8 bases that match TRBD2. V gave up 5 bases and J gave up 6 bases; unmatched junction bases: 6. The CDR3 loop spans 14 amino acids. Germline V gene data show CDR1 as LNHNV and CDR2 as YYDKDF (reference sequence). The CDR3 bases are TGTGCCACCAGCGCCCTAAGCGGGAGCAATGAGCAGTTCTTC. Protein product: CATSALSGSNEQFF. Looking up the rest from reference TRBV15 and TRBJ2-1 gives the full variable domain: DAMVIQNPRYQVTQFGKPVTLSCSQTLNHNVMYWYQQKSSQAPKLLFHYYDKDFNNEADTPDNFQSRRPNTSFCFLDIRSPGLGDTAMYLCATSALSGSNEQFFGPGTRLTVL.

The chain links TRBV7-9 to TRBJ2-1; D unclear. Trimming stripped 2 bases from V and 3 bases from J, with 14 bases between. Germline V gene sequence: CDR1 SEHNR, CDR2 FQNEAQ (reference sequence). This CDR3 region has 16 residues. The CDR3 region is CASSLSSHYNYNEQFF. The DNA for the CDR3 is TGTGCCAGCAGCTTAAGTAGCCACTATAACTACAATGAGCAGTTCTTC.

The chain has TRBV4-1 and TRBJ2-1, with 11 bases lining up with TRBD2. The CDR3 length is 21 residues. V was pared by 2 bases and J by 0 bases, with 15 bases of the junction left unmatched. Per germline, CDR1 MGHRA and CDR2 YSYEKL. CDR3 loop: CASSQPKVGTSGLSSYNEQFF. DNA of the CDR3: TGCGCCAGCAGCCAACCGAAGGTCGGGACTAGCGGACTCAGCTCCTACAATGAGCAGTTCTTC.

The genes are TRBV5-1 and TRBJ2-2; 7 positions match TRBD2. The CDR3 covers 14 residues. The V and J ends lost 3 bases and 9 bases, in that order; junction bases with no gene match: 8. The V gene's germline CDR1 is SGHRS and CDR2 YFSETQ. The CDR3 loop is CASSSTVTSRELFF. The CDR3 coding sequence is TGCGCCAGCAGCTCCACCGTGACTAGCCGGGAGCTGTTTTTT.

The chain is built from TRBV5-1 and TRBJ1-1; tentative D call: TRBD1 (5 bases). CDR1 SGHRS and CDR2 YFSETQ come from the germline V gene. V was cut by 5 bases and J by 1 base, with 15 bases left in between. The CDR3 contains 15 residues. The CDR3, as DNA: TGCGCCAGCAGTTCGCAGGGAGGGAAGAACACTGAAGCTTTCTTT. It yields the protein CASSSQGGKNTEAFF.

As to this clone: At the DNA level, this CDR3 is encoded by other sequences in the same sample as well. This sequence joins TRBV28 and TRBJ2-1; TRBD2 matches at 8 bases. This CDR3 is built from 14 residues. After removal of 1 base from V and 6 bases from J, the junction contained 2 bases not matched to a gene. Germline lookup yields CDR1 MDHEN and CDR2 SYDVKM. CDR3 bases: TGTGCCAGCAGTTTATCGGGAGGGAGCAATGAGCAGTTCTTC. Amino acids: CASSLSGGSNEQFF.

V and J are TRBV7-2 and TRBJ1-1; TRBD1 aligns across 7 bases. J gave up 0 bases and V 5 bases, and 3 bases lay outside the gene matches. Per the germline V gene, CDR1 is SGHTA and CDR2 is FQGNSA. The CDR3 length is 14 residues. CDR3 in amino acids: CASSPQGLNTEAFF. The CDR3 DNA reads TGTGCCAGCAGCCCACAGGGGTTGAACACTGAAGCTTTCTTT.

This clone appeared a few times. The rearrangement joins TRBV5-1 to TRBJ2-7; possible D gene TRBD2, 5 bases. The CDR3 is made up of 12 amino acids. Trimming shortened V by 8 bases and J by 7 bases, and 16 bases separated the two germline ends. Germline-derived CDR1 and CDR2 are SGHRS and YFSETQ. CDR3 amino acids: CAREAGLKEQYF. Here the CDR3 DNA reads TGCGCCAGAGAGGCGGGCCTTAAAGAGCAGTACTTC.

The V call is TRBV4-2, the J call TRBJ2-1, with 7 bases matching TRBD2. Germline lookup yields CDR1 LGHNA and CDR2 YNFKEQ. This CDR3 comprises 15 residues. V shed 1 base, J shed 4 bases, and the junction held 4 bases outside the gene matches. The CDR3 protein is CASSQGVREYNEQFF. CDR3 bases: TGTGCCAGCAGCCAAGGGGTGCGGGAGTACAATGAGCAGTTCTTC.

The chain combines TRBV7-2 with TRBJ2-2; D is perhaps TRBD1 (6 bases). The V gene's germline CDR1 is SGHTA and CDR2 FQGNSA. The CDR3 totals 15 residues. Trimming shortened V by 7 bases and J by 3 bases, and 15 bases separated the two germline ends. CDR3 sequence: CASTFQTGHTGELFF. Written as DNA, the CDR3 is TGTGCCAGCACCTTTCAGACAGGACACACCGGGGAGCTGTTTTTT.

The genes are TRBV2 and TRBJ1-1; D is unresolved. Germline CDR1 is SNHLY and CDR2 is FYNNEI. CDR3 length: 14 amino acids. Between the trimmed V and J ends, which lost 4 bases and 0 bases, there was a span of 9 bases. In DNA, the CDR3 is TGTGCCAGCAGTGCGCGGCAGTTGAACACTGAAGCTTTCTTT. Residues: CASSARQLNTEAFF.

This chain links TRBV5-4 with TRBJ2-7; TRBD1 is a possible D gene (5 bases). Looked up from germline, CDR1 is SGHNT and CDR2 is YYREEE (reference sequence). The CDR3 length is 14 residues. V lost 0 bases and J lost 3, with 10 bases in between. CDR3: CASSLGQGFYEQYF. The CDR3 DNA is TGTGCCAGCAGCTTGGGGCAGGGATTCTACGAGCAGTACTTC.